This TCR beta chain was identified during a study of blood T cell repertoires in COVID-19. Germline loops: CDR1 SGHAT, CDR2 FQNNGV. Germline trimming cut 4 bases from V and 0 bases from J; bases unmatched to any gene: 5. There are 16 residues in the CDR3. Enrolled through a virtual design, the participants were between about 18 and 100 years of age and came from about two dozen US areas. Cohorts were assigned according to the clinical history that participants reported. Each recovered donor of Cohort 3 presented with two negative PCRs, clearance, or symptom resolution. Original analysis: Reference gene primer amplification gave nucleated cell count estimates. Libraries were prepared by immunoSEQ multiplex PCR; TCRdb keeps only in-frame clonotypes and omits some of them. V and J calls and clone size are given by that table; D and trimming were obtained from the DNA. The sample includes a few hundred thousand clones, approximately 90% seen only once; the top ten take over 1%.

The chain is built from TRBV11-2 and TRBJ1-3, with TRBD1 identical over 8 bases. Source material: PBMCs or T cells enriched from blood (not recorded which). This TCR came from a young man who had recovered from COVID-19. As DNA, the CDR3 is TGTGCCAGCAGCTCCGGACAGGGCCTCTCTGGAAACACCATATATTTT. Residues: CASSSGQGLSGNTIYF.